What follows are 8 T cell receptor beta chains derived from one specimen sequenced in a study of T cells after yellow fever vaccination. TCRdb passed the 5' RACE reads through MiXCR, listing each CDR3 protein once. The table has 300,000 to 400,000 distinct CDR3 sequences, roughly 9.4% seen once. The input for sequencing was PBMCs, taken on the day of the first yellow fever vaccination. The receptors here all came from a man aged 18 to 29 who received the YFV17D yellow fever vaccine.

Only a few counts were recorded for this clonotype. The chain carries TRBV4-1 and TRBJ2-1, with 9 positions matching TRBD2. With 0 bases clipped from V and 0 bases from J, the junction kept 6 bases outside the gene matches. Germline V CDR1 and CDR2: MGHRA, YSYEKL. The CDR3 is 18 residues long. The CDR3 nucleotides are TGCGCCAGCAGCCAAGAGTGGGGCGGGGGGGCCTCCTACAATGAGCAGTTCTTC. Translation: CASSQEWGGGASYNEQFF.

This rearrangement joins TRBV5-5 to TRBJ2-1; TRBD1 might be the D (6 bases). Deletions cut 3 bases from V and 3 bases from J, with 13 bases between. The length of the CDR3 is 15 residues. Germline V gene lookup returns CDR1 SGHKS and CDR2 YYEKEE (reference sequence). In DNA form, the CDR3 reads TGTGCCAGCAGCTCTTCGGGACACAGCTACAATGAGCAGTTCTTC. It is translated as CASSSSGHSYNEQFF.

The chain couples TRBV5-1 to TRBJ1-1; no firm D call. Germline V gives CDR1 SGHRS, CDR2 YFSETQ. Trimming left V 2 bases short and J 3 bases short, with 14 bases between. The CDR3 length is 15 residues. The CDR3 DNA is TGCGCCAGCAGCTTTACAGCCACCTGGTACACTGAAGCTTTCTTT. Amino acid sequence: CASSFTATWYTEAFF.

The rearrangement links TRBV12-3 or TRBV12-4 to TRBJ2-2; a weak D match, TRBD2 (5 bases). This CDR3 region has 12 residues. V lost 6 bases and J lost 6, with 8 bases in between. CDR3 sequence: CASRSSSGELFF. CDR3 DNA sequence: TGTGCCAGCAGGTCTAGCTCCGGGGAGCTGTTTTTT.

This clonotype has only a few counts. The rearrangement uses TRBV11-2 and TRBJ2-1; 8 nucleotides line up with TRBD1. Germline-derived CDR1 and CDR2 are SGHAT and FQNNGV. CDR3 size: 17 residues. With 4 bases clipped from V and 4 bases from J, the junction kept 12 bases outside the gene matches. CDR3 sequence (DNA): TGTGCCAGCAGCTCAACCTCTCCAGGGGGCCGATACAATGAGCAGTTCTTC. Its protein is CASSSTSPGGRYNEQFF.

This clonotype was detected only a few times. The CDR3 protein is CASTLRGTGGARDEKLFF. CDR3 sequence (DNA): TGTGCCAGCACCCTACGCGGGACAGGGGGCGCGAGAGATGAAAAACTGTTTTTT. The chain joins TRBV5-6 to TRBJ1-4; TRBD1 matches at 12 bases. The germline V gene has CDR1 SGHDT and CDR2 YYEEEE. The CDR3 contains 18 residues. Losses at the gene ends were 6 bases for V and 6 bases for J; bases not matched to a gene: 15. Together with reference TRBV5-6 and TRBJ1-4, the CDR3 gives the full variable domain: DAGVTQSPTHLIKTRGQQVTLRCSPKSGHDTVSWYQQALGQGPQFIFQYYEEEERQRGNFPDRFSGHQFPNYSSELNVNALLLGDSALYLCASTLRGTGGARDEKLFFGSGTQLSVL.

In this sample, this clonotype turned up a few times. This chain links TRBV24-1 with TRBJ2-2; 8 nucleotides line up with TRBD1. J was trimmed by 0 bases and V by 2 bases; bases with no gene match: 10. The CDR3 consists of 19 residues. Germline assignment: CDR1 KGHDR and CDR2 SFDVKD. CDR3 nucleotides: TGTGCCACCAGTGATTCACGCCTCGCAGGGGGCTCGAACACCGGGGAGCTGTTTTTT. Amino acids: CATSDSRLAGGSNTGELFF.

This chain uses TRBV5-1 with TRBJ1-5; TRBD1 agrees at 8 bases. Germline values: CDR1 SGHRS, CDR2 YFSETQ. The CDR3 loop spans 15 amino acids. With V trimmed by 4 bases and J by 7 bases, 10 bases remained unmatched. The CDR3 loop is CASSPSPGGSQPQHF. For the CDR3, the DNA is TGCGCCAGCAGCCCCTCTCCAGGGGGCAGCCAGCCCCAGCATTTT.